This paragraph covers one T cell receptor (beta chain) sequence. The limits of the CDR3 on the DNA are not certain, so only TCRdb's listed CDR3 is given. Sequencing targeted TCR beta in blood CD8+ and CD4+ T cells. The patients who served as multiple sclerosis controls were treatment-naive and had stable or active relapsing-remitting disease that fulfilled the revised McDonald criteria. The CDR3 is 12 amino acids long, termini counted. Random hexamers primed reverse transcription of about 0.5 to 1 ug RNA. TCRdb re-derived calls from the immunoSEQ multiplex PCR reads in MiXCR, one entry per CDR3 protein. The sample has more than 200,000 distinct CDR3 sequences; over 85% are singletons. The data belong to a study of CD8 T cells in Susac syndrome.

This chain joins TRBV1 and TRBJ2-3. TRBV1 is described as a pseudogene. This clonotype originated in a human donor with multiple sclerosis. The specimen was CD4+ T cells from PBMCs. This chain's CDR3 is CTSSTSTDTQYF.